These 28 T cell receptor beta chains were sequenced from one sample in a study of beta chain features in type 1 diabetes. The investigators reverse transcribed all of the isolated RNA, so they sequenced expressed TCRB transcripts. Method: immunoSEQ multiplex PCR; TCRdb's copy keeps in-frame clones and lacks some. The table shows under 450,000 clones, with about 14% occurring only once. Sequenced material: naive CD4+ T cells from blood. The receptors shown here come from a woman younger than 35 in good health.

CDR3 coding DNA: TGCGCCAGCAGCTTAAGCGGACAGTTTCGTGATGAAAAACTGTTTTTT. Translated: CASSLSGQFRDEKLFF. The rearrangement uses TRBV5-1 and TRBJ1-4; weak D call: TRBD1 (6 bases). The germline V and J ends were trimmed by 2 bases and 6 bases, with 17 bases remaining between them. The CDR3 length is 16 residues. Germline loops: CDR1 SGHRS, CDR2 YFSETQ.

This clone was detected only a few times. The CDR3 sequence: CASSTPGQGNIQYF. The CDR3 coding sequence is TGTGCCAGCAGCACCCCGGGACAGGGTAACATTCAGTACTTC. J is TRBJ2-4 and V is TRBV11-2; 9 bases are shared with TRBD1. This CDR3 comprises 14 residues. Germline V gene lookup returns CDR1 SGHAT and CDR2 FQNNGV. V lost 5 bases and J lost 7; bases outside the gene matches: 6.

The V and J genes are TRBV7-8 and TRBJ2-5; D ambiguous. Trimming took 5 bases from V and 2 from J, leaving 12 bases between them. This CDR3 contains 14 residues. Germline loops: CDR1 SGHVS, CDR2 FQNEAQ. CDR3 sequence reads: CASSPTLAQETQYF. CDR3 nucleotide sequence: TGTGCCAGCAGCCCCACCTTGGCACAAGAGACCCAGTACTTC.

The rearrangement uses TRBV4-2 and TRBJ1-3; TRBD1 agrees at 7 bases. Germline trimming cut 1 base from V and 4 bases from J; bases unmatched to any gene: 4. The CDR3 sequence is 15 residues long. CDR1 and CDR2 (germline): LGHNA, YNFKEQ. The CDR3 here is CASSQAGTVGNTIYF. For the CDR3, the DNA is TGTGCCAGCAGCCAAGCCGGGACAGTGGGAAACACCATATATTTT.

This clone was recorded a few times. The chain combines TRBV29-1 with TRBJ2-5; a possible D gene is TRBD2 (5 bases). Trimming removed 4 bases from V and 4 bases from J, with 13 bases in between. There are 13 residues in the CDR3. CDR1 is SQVTM and CDR2 is ANQGSEA in the germline V gene. DNA of the CDR3: TGCAGCGTTGCCTTGCGAGGGCGAGAGACCCAGTACTTC. It codes for CSVALRGRETQYF.

This clone was seen more than once but under ten times. The chain couples TRBV30 to TRBJ2-4, with 13 bases aligning to TRBD2. Looked up from germline, CDR1 is GTSNPN and CDR2 is SVGIG (reference sequence). The CDR3 has 18 residues. V shed 1 base and J 1 base; nucleotides not matched to a gene: 7. CDR3 in amino acids: CAWSGTSGSGGAKNIQYF. The CDR3 nucleotides read TGTGCCTGGAGTGGGACTAGCGGGAGCGGCGGTGCCAAAAACATTCAGTACTTC.

This clone was counted a few times. This sequence joins TRBV30 and TRBJ2-7; D is unresolved. From germline, CDR1 is GTSNPN and CDR2 SVGIG (reference sequence). V lost 5 bases to trimming and J lost 3 bases, with 8 bases between them. The CDR3 has 11 residues. CDR3 sequence: CAWVRNYEQYF. The CDR3 nucleotides are TGTGCCTGGGTTAGAAACTACGAGCAGTACTTC.

The chain recombines TRBV30 with TRBJ2-5; maybe TRBD2 (5 bases). The CDR3 runs to 13 residues. V lost 6 bases and J 1 base, leaving 12 bases between the germline ends. Germline V CDR1 and CDR2: GTSNPN, SVGIG (reference sequence). Written as DNA, the CDR3 is TGTGCCTGCGTACTAGATTTCCAAGAGACCCAGTACTTC. Its translation is CACVLDFQETQYF.

This clone was found a few times. The chain joins TRBV30 to TRBJ2-1, with TRBD2 identical over 13 bases. This CDR3 region has 14 residues. The J segment lost 7 bases and the V segment lost 4 bases, leaving 4 bases of the junction unmatched. Germline V gene data show CDR1 as GTSNPN and CDR2 as SVGIG (reference sequence). CDR3 residues: CAWNRGLAGNEQFF. In DNA form, the CDR3 reads TGTGCCTGGAATCGGGGACTAGCGGGAAATGAGCAGTTCTTC.

This clone appeared a few times. This rearrangement joins TRBV5-4 to TRBJ1-4; D is possibly TRBD1 (5 bases). V dropped 5 bases and J dropped 8 bases, with 19 bases sitting between them. Germline assignment: CDR1 SGHNT and CDR2 YYREEE (reference sequence). This CDR3 has 15 amino acids. The CDR3 sequence: CASSGTNNWNEKLFF. The CDR3 DNA reads TGTGCCAGCAGTGGGACTAACAATTGGAACGAAAAACTGTTTTTT. Complete variable domain (other parts from reference TRBV5-4 and TRBJ1-4): ETGVTQSPTHLIKTRGQQVTLRCSSQSGHNTVSWYQQALGQGPQFIFQYYREEENGRGNFPPRFSGLQFPNYSSELNVNALELDDSALYLCASSGTNNWNEKLFFGSGTQLSVL.

This clone was detected only a few times. The J gene is TRBJ2-7, the V gene TRBV5-4; 13 bases match TRBD2. The CDR3 consists of 15 residues. J lost 4 bases, V lost 4 bases, and 5 bases had no gene match. Germline V gene sequence: CDR1 SGHNT, CDR2 YYREEE (reference sequence). CDR3 in amino acids: CASSRTSGRPYEQYF. CDR3 in DNA: TGTGCCAGCAGCAGGACTAGCGGGAGACCGTACGAGCAGTACTTC.

This clone was seen a handful of times. At one end the junction does not follow the germline gene, possibly because of a read error. The chain has TRBV5-6 and TRBJ2-7, with unresolved D. CDR1 is SGHDT, CDR2 YYEEEE, per germline. The CDR3 totals 11 residues. CDR3 sequence (DNA): TGTGCCAGCAGCTGGTCCTACGAGCAATACTTC. Protein sequence: CASSWSYEQYF.

This clone was seen a few times. The gene calls are TRBV9 and TRBJ2-1; TRBD2 agrees at 8 bases. CDR1 is SGDLS and CDR2 is YYNGEE in the germline V gene. The J segment lost 4 bases and the V segment lost 1 base, leaving 1 base of the junction unmatched. This CDR3 spans 14 amino acids. The CDR3 DNA reads as TGTGCCAGCAGCGTATTAGCGGGGTACAATGAGCAGTTCTTC. This translates into CASSVLAGYNEQFF.

The rearrangement uses TRBV7-9 and TRBJ2-3, with D unclear. CDR1 is SEHNR and CDR2 is FQNEAQ in the germline V gene (reference sequence). This CDR3 contains 14 residues. V was trimmed by 4 bases and J by 4 bases, leaving 12 bases between them. The CDR3 is CASSSTRSADTQYF. CDR3 nucleotide sequence: TGTGCCAGCAGCTCCACGAGGTCCGCAGATACGCAGTATTTT.

V is TRBV30 and J is TRBJ2-7, with D maybe TRBD2 (5 bases). The CDR3 loop spans 12 amino acids. Trimming took off 2 bases at V and 3 bases at J, with 8 bases between the two ends. From germline, CDR1 is GTSNPN and CDR2 SVGIG (reference sequence). The CDR3 bases are TGTGCCTGGAGTATAACTAGCTACGAGCAGTACTTC. It specifies CAWSITSYEQYF.

The chain recombines TRBV28 with TRBJ1-2; D possibly corresponds to TRBD1 (6 bases). CDR1 MDHEN and CDR2 SYDVKM come from the germline V gene. The germline V and J ends were trimmed by 7 bases and 1 base, with 13 bases remaining between them. The CDR3 covers 14 residues. CDR3 sequence (DNA): TGTGCCAGCACCGGGACATCTCATAACTATGGCTACACCTTC. Translating gives CASTGTSHNYGYTF.

J is TRBJ1-2 and V is TRBV28, with 7 bases that match TRBD1. The germline CDR1 and CDR2 sequences are MDHEN and SYDVKM. The CDR3 has 13 residues. V trimming: 5 bases; J trimming: 3 bases; junction bases outside the gene matches: 3. The CDR3 DNA sequence: TGTGCCAGCAGTGGAGGGGGCGACTATGGCTACACCTTC. Its protein product is CASSGGGDYGYTF.

The chain carries TRBV11-2 and TRBJ2-3, with D hard to call. This CDR3 spans 15 amino acids. V lost 1 base and J 7 bases, leaving 15 bases between the germline ends. Germline V gene sequence: CDR1 SGHAT, CDR2 FQNNGV. This CDR3 reads CASSLALVGPNTQYF. The CDR3 DNA is TGTGCCAGCAGCTTAGCGCTGGTTGGGCCGAATACGCAGTATTTT.

V and J are TRBV30 and TRBJ2-1, with TRBD2 identical over 15 bases. From germline, CDR1 is GTSNPN and CDR2 SVGIG (reference sequence). This CDR3 spans 15 amino acids. With 5 bases clipped from V and 7 bases from J, the junction kept 6 bases outside the gene matches. The CDR3 DNA is TGTGCCTGGGACGGACTAGCGGGAGGGGTAAATGAGCAGTTCTTC. It encodes CAWDGLAGGVNEQFF.

The CDR3 nucleotides are TGTGCCTGGAGTGTACTTCGCGAGCAGTTCTTC. It yields the protein CAWSVLREQFF. V and J are TRBV30 and TRBJ2-1; D not certain. The CDR3 is made up of 11 amino acids. The germline V gene encodes CDR1 GTSNPN and CDR2 SVGIG (reference sequence). Trimming removed 0 bases at V and 10 bases at J, with 7 bases between.

This clone was seen a few times. This chain connects TRBV19 to TRBJ2-7, with TRBD2 matching 11 bases. The V and J ends lost 4 bases and 5 bases, in that order; junction bases with no gene match: 7. The CDR3 spans 15 residues. Germline CDR1 and CDR2: LNHDA and SQIVND (reference sequence). The CDR3 DNA is TGTGCCAGTAGTACCATACTAGCGGGAGACCACGAGCAGTACTTC. This encodes CASSTILAGDHEQYF.

The chain combines TRBV14 with TRBJ2-5; D call uncertain. The CDR3 runs 14 residues. From germline, CDR1 is SGHDN and CDR2 FVKESK. With 5 bases removed from V and 5 bases from J, the gap between germline ends came to 15 bases. CDR3 DNA sequence: TGTGCCAGCAGCTTCCGTCAACTGCGGGAGACCCAGTACTTC. It specifies CASSFRQLRETQYF.

The sample holds a few counts of this clone. This chain connects TRBV9 to TRBJ2-5; TRBD1 aligns across 7 bases. CDR1 and CDR2 from the germline V gene are SGDLS and YYNGEE. V shed 4 bases and J 5 bases; nucleotides not matched to a gene: 8. This CDR3 contains 14 residues. CDR3 bases: TGTGCCAGCAGCCCACAGGGGCCAGGGGAGACCCAGTACTTC. Translation: CASSPQGPGETQYF.

This clone appeared a few times. In DNA form, the CDR3 reads TGCAGCGTCGTTTCTAGTTCGATTCGGGGCTACACCTTC. This encodes CSVVSSSIRGYTF. V usage is TRBV29-1 and J usage is TRBJ1-2; the D is unclear. The CDR3 runs to 13 residues. V was clipped by 6 bases and J by 8 bases, with 19 bases between them. The V gene's germline CDR1 is SQVTM and CDR2 ANQGSEA.

With regard to this clone: One end of the junction varies from germline; a read error may be responsible. The rearrangement uses TRBV7-2 and TRBJ2-1; 7 nucleotides align to TRBD1. CDR1 is SGHTA and CDR2 is FQGNSA in the germline V gene. This CDR3 is 14 amino acids long. CDR3 sequence (DNA): TGTGCCAGCAGTCTTTCCGGGACAGAGGCCCTTGGCCTCTTC. It codes for CASSLSGTEALGLF.

This clone was found a few times. The chain couples TRBV5-1 to TRBJ1-2; 7 bases match TRBD1. CDR1 and CDR2 from the germline V gene are SGHRS and YFSETQ. The junction had 16 bases not matched to a gene; V was cut back by 5 bases and J by 6 bases. CDR3 length: 16 residues. The CDR3 is CASRTHLVTGENGYTF. The CDR3, as DNA: TGCGCCAGCAGGACCCACCTTGTAACAGGGGAAAATGGCTACACCTTC.

This clone was observed a few times. The rearrangement uses TRBV7-3 and TRBJ1-5; D is possibly TRBD1 (5 bases). This CDR3 is built from 14 residues. CDR1 is SGHTA and CDR2 is FQGTGA in the germline V gene. V was shortened by 2 bases and J by 4 bases, with 9 bases between the two germline ends. CDR3 nucleotide sequence: TGTGCCAGCAGCTTATCCGGGGGGAATCAGCCCCAGCATTTT. Its protein product is CASSLSGGNQPQHF.

The rearrangement joins TRBV30 to TRBJ2-2, with TRBD2 matching over 13 bases. Germline CDR1 reads GTSNPN; CDR2 reads SVGIG (reference sequence). V was clipped by 1 base and J by 7 bases; unmatched bases: 3. The CDR3 runs to 15 residues. In nucleotides, the CDR3 is TGTGCCTGGAGTGGGGGACTAGCGGGGAGCGGGGAGCTGTTTTTT. This sequence encodes CAWSGGLAGSGELFF.